This passage covers 32 T cell receptor beta chains from one sample sequenced in a study of blood T cells in healthy people across ages. A sample-barcoded 5' primer and a J-beta primer mix were used in a second PCR of roughly 7 to 11 cycles. TCRdb recomputed calls from the 5' RACE reads with MiXCR, one row per CDR3 protein. This sample carries 600,000 to 900,000 distinct CDR3 sequences, 20% to 30% of them seen once, and the ten largest clones take 3%. A further study also used this sample, focusing on T cells of mothers and their children.

Sequencing was performed on blood. Every receptor here comes from a boy younger than 18 in good health.

The rearrangement uses TRBV7-9 and TRBJ1-4; TRBD1 is a possible D gene (5 bases). Germline CDR1 SEHNR, CDR2 FQNEAQ (reference sequence). The V and J ends lost 5 bases and 12 bases respectively, with 13 bases between them. The CDR3 covers 12 residues. CDR3: CASSPGSEELFF. The CDR3 nucleotides read TGTGCCAGCAGCCCAGGGAGCGAAGAACTGTTTTTT. The whole variable domain, filled in from reference TRBV7-9 and TRBJ1-4, reads DTGVSQNPRHKITKRGQNVTFRCDPISEHNRLYWYRQTLGQGPEFLTYFQNEAQLEKSRLLSDRFSAERPKGSFSTLEIQRTEQGDSAMYLCASSPGSEELFFGSGTQLSVL.

In this sample, this clonotype turned up once. V usage is TRBV2 and J usage is TRBJ2-3; D unclear. This CDR3 comprises 14 residues. Germline V gene lookup returns CDR1 SNHLY and CDR2 FYNNEI. V shed 7 bases and J shed 6 bases, with 17 bases lying between them. The CDR3 reads CASTPTPSVDTQYF. In DNA form, the CDR3 reads TGTGCCAGCACCCCGACTCCCTCGGTGGATACGCAGTATTTT.

The rearrangement links TRBV29-1 to TRBJ2-3; D gene unclear. The CDR3 sequence is 12 residues long. Germline CDR1 is SQVTM and CDR2 is ANQGSEA. V was pared by 0 bases and J by 4 bases, with 5 bases between. The CDR3 region has the DNA TGCAGCGTTGAAGAGTCCCCAGATACGCAGTATTTT. Translating it yields CSVEESPDTQYF.

CDR3 in DNA: TGTGCCAGCAGCCAGGACCAAATAGCGCCCCCCTACAATGAGCAGTTCTTC. This gives the protein CASSQDQIAPPYNEQFF. The J gene is TRBJ2-1, the V gene TRBV4-2; the D gene is possibly TRBD2 (5 bases). The CDR3 is 17 residues long. The V gene lost 3 bases and the J gene lost 2 bases, with 17 bases spanning the gap. Germline V gives CDR1 LGHNA, CDR2 YNFKEQ.

The chain links TRBV4-1 to TRBJ1-5; D might be TRBD1 (5 bases). V was pared by 4 bases and J by 5 bases, with 15 bases between. The germline V gene has CDR1 MGHRA and CDR2 YSYEKL. This CDR3 is built from 15 residues. The CDR3 nucleotides read TGCGCCAGCAGCCTTTCCTCGGGGGGTGATCAGCCCCAGCATTTT. This encodes CASSLSSGGDQPQHF.

The V and J genes are TRBV7-8 and TRBJ1-4, with no clear D. Germline CDR1 SGHVS, CDR2 FQNEAQ. V shed 4 bases and J shed 0 bases, with 9 bases lying between them. There are 15 residues in the CDR3. CDR3 in amino acids: CASSSAGATNEKLFF. In nucleotides, the CDR3 is TGTGCCAGCAGCTCCGCGGGAGCAACTAATGAAAAACTGTTTTTT.

The rearrangement uses TRBV2 and TRBJ2-5; TRBD2 aligns across 7 bases. Germline values: CDR1 SNHLY, CDR2 FYNNEI. The junction had 4 bases not matched to a gene; V was cut back by 1 base and J by 5 bases. The CDR3 extends over 14 amino acids. CDR3 sequence reads: CASSEVQGGETQYF. CDR3 nucleotides: TGTGCCAGCAGTGAAGTGCAGGGAGGGGAGACCCAGTACTTC.

This clonotype appeared a few times. The rearrangement joins TRBV15 to TRBJ2-5; maybe TRBD1 (5 bases). V gave up 0 bases and J gave up 5 bases, with 16 bases separating them. The CDR3 is 16 residues long. Germline V gene lookup returns CDR1 LNHNV and CDR2 YYDKDF (reference sequence). CDR3 sequence reads: CATSREHPGRSETQYF. The CDR3 nucleotides read TGTGCCACCAGCAGAGAACATCCAGGGCGGTCGGAGACCCAGTACTTC.

This clonotype was detected only a few times. The chain couples TRBV6-6 to TRBJ1-2; D call uncertain. Germline values: CDR1 MNHNY, CDR2 SVGAGI (reference sequence). Trimming left V 11 bases short and J 4 bases short, with 14 bases between. The CDR3 extends over 12 amino acids. CDR3 nucleotide sequence: TGTGCCGCCCTGGGGAAGGGCTATGGCTACACCTTC. It specifies CAALGKGYGYTF.

V gene TRBV27 combines with J gene TRBJ2-7, with D maybe TRBD2 (5 bases). The ends were cut back, 3 bases at V and 3 bases at J, with 9 bases in the middle. This CDR3 has 13 amino acids. The germline CDR1 and CDR2 sequences are MNHEY and SMNVEV (reference sequence). This CDR3 is CASSFGVLYEQYF. CDR3 bases: TGTGCCAGCAGTTTCGGGGTACTCTACGAGCAGTACTTC.

This clonotype appeared many times. The chain has TRBV6-1 and TRBJ2-3, with a weak D call TRBD2 (6 bases). V was pared by 3 bases and J by 4 bases, with 11 bases between. CDR1 is MNHNS and CDR2 is SASEGT in the germline V gene. The CDR3 extends over 14 amino acids. CDR3 coding DNA: TGTGCCAGCAGTGACCCCGGGGGTGCAGATACGCAGTATTTT. It codes for CASSDPGGADTQYF.

This clonotype has only a few counts. The rearrangement links TRBV19 to TRBJ2-5; 9 bases are a match to TRBD1. The end of the DNA aligns better with TRBJ2-7, so the J call may be wrong. The germline CDR1 and CDR2 sequences are LNHDA and SQIVND (reference sequence). The CDR3 contains 15 residues. CDR3 in amino acids: CASSISGTGSHEQYF. The CDR3 DNA follows: TGTGCCAGTAGTATTAGTGGGACAGGGTCGCACGAGCAGTACTTC.

The rearrangement uses TRBV5-1 and TRBJ2-7; tentatively, D is TRBD1 (7 bases). Between the trimmed V and J ends, which lost 4 bases and 0 bases, there was a span of 17 bases. Germline CDR1 reads SGHRS; CDR2 reads YFSETQ. The CDR3 is made up of 16 amino acids. The CDR3 DNA follows: TGCGCCAGCAGCCCGTTACGACAGGGACTCTCCTACGAGCAGTACTTC. Residues: CASSPLRQGLSYEQYF.

The chain employs TRBV12-3 or TRBV12-4 and TRBJ2-7; D remains ambiguous. V lost 8 bases and J lost 3, with 14 bases in between. The CDR3 covers 13 residues. Here the CDR3 reads CASPPGWDYEQYF. DNA for the CDR3: TGTGCCAGCCCCCCCGGGTGGGACTACGAGCAGTACTTC.

This rearrangement joins TRBV6-1 to TRBJ1-3; D uncertain. The CDR3 is 16 amino acids. V was trimmed by 6 bases and J by 0 bases, leaving 15 bases between them. Germline V gives CDR1 MNHNS, CDR2 SASEGT. The CDR3 loop is CASRPRRGNSGNTIYF. CDR3 nucleotides: TGTGCCAGCAGGCCCCGGCGCGGCAACTCTGGAAACACCATATATTTT.

This sequence joins TRBV6-6 and TRBJ2-5, with D possibly TRBD1 on 5 matching bases. Germline loops: CDR1 MNHNY, CDR2 SVGAGI (reference sequence). Trimming removed 7 bases at V and 0 bases at J, with 15 bases between. The CDR3 runs to 15 residues. The CDR3 region has the DNA TGTGCCAGCATGGGGCAGGGCTCGTACCAAGAGACCCAGTACTTC. It specifies CASMGQGSYQETQYF.

The rearrangement joins TRBV2 to TRBJ2-3; 12 bases align to TRBD2. Per the germline V gene, CDR1 is SNHLY and CDR2 is FYNNEI. V shed 6 bases, J shed 4 bases, and the junction held 5 bases outside the gene matches. The CDR3 length is 15 residues. The DNA of the CDR3 is TGTGCCAGCAGCCCTAGCGGGGGGGCCGCAGATACGCAGTATTTT. Translated, it gives CASSPSGGAADTQYF.

This clonotype came up a few times. This chain links TRBV20-1 with TRBJ2-3, with 7 bases identical to TRBD1. This CDR3 is built from 15 residues. Germline-derived CDR1 and CDR2 are DFQATT and SNEGSKA (reference sequence). Trimming removed 4 bases from V and 7 bases from J; junction bases left unmatched: 14. CDR3 region: CSATSTGSLTHTQYF. DNA of the CDR3: TGCAGTGCTACTTCGACAGGGTCCCTCACGCATACGCAGTATTTT.

V gene TRBV6-2 or TRBV6-3 combines with J gene TRBJ2-7; no clear D gene. Germline V lookup: CDR1 MNHEY, CDR2 SVGEGT. This CDR3 region has 12 residues. Trimming took off 2 bases at V and 7 bases at J, with 9 bases between the two ends. CDR3 nucleotide sequence: TGTGCCAGCAGTTACACCACTGGAGAGCAGTACTTC. Translation: CASSYTTGEQYF.

The chain joins TRBV9 to TRBJ2-5; D may be TRBD1 or TRBD2 (7 bases each). The CDR3 extends over 15 amino acids. V lost 0 bases, J lost 4 bases, and 13 bases lay in between. The germline V gene encodes CDR1 SGDLS and CDR2 YYNGEE. The CDR3 spells CASSVASRGGETQYF. The CDR3 bases are TGTGCCAGCAGCGTAGCCAGCAGGGGGGGAGAGACCCAGTACTTC. The entire variable domain, with the rest obtained from reference TRBV9 and TRBJ2-5, is as follows: DSGVTQTPKHLITATGQRVTLRCSPRSGDLSVYWYQQSLDQGLQFLIQYYNGEERAKGNILERFSAQQFPDLHSELNLSSLELGDSALYFCASSVASRGGETQYFGPGTRLLVL.

The chain carries TRBV20-1 and TRBJ2-1; D is perhaps TRBD2 (6 bases). TRBJ2-7 matches the DNA end more closely, so the J call is doubtful. This CDR3 is built from 12 residues. Per the germline V gene, CDR1 is DFQATT and CDR2 is SNEGSKA (reference sequence). The CDR3 protein is CSATRGIYEQYF. In DNA form, the CDR3 reads TGCAGTGCTACCCGGGGGATCTACGAGCAGTACTTC.

The chain joins TRBV27 to TRBJ2-5, with 8 bases matching TRBD1. This CDR3 spans 14 amino acids. Germline CDR1 MNHEY, CDR2 SMNVEV (reference sequence). After removal of 6 bases from V and 0 bases from J, the junction contained 3 bases not matched to a gene. CDR3 residues: CASRRTGNQETQYF. The DNA for the CDR3 is TGTGCCAGCAGGAGGACAGGGAACCAAGAGACCCAGTACTTC.

The chain carries TRBV28 and TRBJ1-1; D is unresolved. The CDR3 is 13 amino acids. Looked up from germline, CDR1 is MDHEN and CDR2 is SYDVKM. V was clipped by 0 bases and J by 6 bases, with 8 bases between them. CDR3 region: CASSLWSFPEAFF. CDR3 DNA: TGTGCCAGCAGTTTATGGTCCTTCCCTGAAGCTTTCTTT.

Details on this clonotype: A junction boundary mismatches the germline segment, possibly from a read error. The CDR3 here is CASGPIGLGSYGCTF. In DNA, the CDR3 is TGTGCTAGTGGACCTATAGGACTGGGCTCCTATGGCTGCACCTTC. J is TRBJ1-2 and V is TRBV12-5, with D uncertain. Per the germline V gene, CDR1 is LGHNT and CDR2 is FRNRAP. The CDR3 is made up of 15 amino acids.

The chain carries TRBV15 and TRBJ1-1; D not certain. Trimming stripped 1 base from V and 10 bases from J, with 13 bases between. CDR1 and CDR2 (germline): LNHNV, YYDKDF (reference sequence). The CDR3 is 13 residues long. This CDR3 reads CATSRVDGGPAFF. CDR3 bases: TGTGCCACCAGCAGAGTTGACGGAGGGCCAGCTTTCTTT.

This clonotype was counted only a few times. The V and J genes are TRBV10-2 and TRBJ2-3; no firm D call. The CDR3 length is 12 residues. V was clipped by 6 bases and J by 4 bases, with 8 bases between them. Germline V gives CDR1 WSHSY, CDR2 SAAADI. The chain's CDR3 is CASSPVSDTQYF. The CDR3 DNA sequence: TGCGCCAGCAGCCCGGTTTCAGATACGCAGTATTTT.

The J gene is TRBJ2-7, the V gene TRBV24-1; no clear D gene. CDR3 length equals 12 residues. With 4 bases removed from V and 4 bases from J, the gap between germline ends came to 7 bases. The germline V gene has CDR1 KGHDR and CDR2 SFDVKD. This CDR3 is CATSDPGYEQYF. DNA of the CDR3: TGTGCCACCAGTGACCCCGGTTACGAGCAGTACTTC.

This clonotype was recorded a few times. V and J are TRBV10-1 and TRBJ2-7, with a possible D match to TRBD2 (6 bases). V lost 2 bases and J 0 bases, leaving 11 bases between the germline ends. Germline V lookup: CDR1 WNHNN, CDR2 SYGVQD (reference sequence). CDR3 length: 15 residues. The CDR3 protein is CASSEGGLGSYEQYF. For the CDR3, the DNA is TGCGCCAGCAGTGAGGGGGGACTGGGCTCCTACGAGCAGTACTTC.

This clonotype turned up a few times. The chain combines TRBV18 with TRBJ1-1; D gene ambiguous. Germline lookup yields CDR1 KGHSH and CDR2 LQKENI. With 3 bases removed from V and 1 base from J, the gap between germline ends came to 9 bases. The CDR3 loop spans 14 amino acids. CDR3 loop: CASSPLIKNTEAFF. DNA of the CDR3: TGTGCCAGCTCACCCCTAATCAAGAACACTGAAGCTTTCTTT.

The chain couples TRBV5-1 to TRBJ2-5, with TRBD1 matching 8 bases. The CDR3 is made up of 16 amino acids. CDR1 is SGHRS and CDR2 is YFSETQ in the germline V gene. V was pared by 0 bases and J by 2 bases, with 6 bases of the junction left unmatched. As DNA, the CDR3 is TGCGCCAGCAGCTTGGGGACAGGGCTGGGGCAAGAGACCCAGTACTTC. Its protein is CASSLGTGLGQETQYF.

V and J are TRBV20-1 and TRBJ2-5; TRBD1 aligns across 11 bases. The CDR3 sequence is 14 residues long. Germline V gene lookup returns CDR1 DFQATT and CDR2 SNEGSKA (reference sequence). DNA for the CDR3: TGCAGCCCCACCCGGGACAGGGGGCAAGAGACCCAGTACTTC. The encoded protein is CSPTRDRGQETQYF.

CDR3 amino acids: CASSLGGGAYNYGYTF. The CDR3 DNA sequence: TGTGCCAGCAGTTTAGGTGGGGGGGCCTATAACTATGGCTACACCTTC. The chain recombines TRBV12-3 or TRBV12-4 with TRBJ1-2; the D gene is possibly TRBD1 (6 bases). This CDR3 has 16 amino acids. V was clipped by 1 base and J by 1 base, with 13 bases between them.